Listed below are T cell receptor beta chains from one sample, sequenced in a study of blood T cell repertoires in COVID-19. Profiling relied on immunoSEQ multiplex PCR, and the TCRdb table lists in-frame clones only, not all of them. The sample includes around 150,000 clones, 92% of them seen just once. Sequencing was performed on peripheral blood. All receptors derive from a man under 40 with COVID-19, enrolled during active disease. The CDR3 runs from the conserved cysteine through the conserved F or W. The D gene is left open where the match is weak. Size is stated for part of the rows, as once, few or many counts, or as a class when the clone is expanded.

TRBJ1-1,NA,TRBV15,NA,CATSRDGGRVTEAFF,TGTGCCACCAGCAGAGATGGGGGGAGGGTAACTGAAGCTTTCTTT
TRBJ1-5,NA,TRBV6-5,NA,CASSPSPQGNQPQHF,TGTGCCAGCAGTCCCTCACCTCAGGGGAATCAGCCCCAGCATTTT
TRBJ1-6,NA,TRBV18,NA,CASSPGRIGYNSPLHF,TGTGCCAGCTCACCAGGGAGAATCGGTTACAATTCACCCCTCCACTTT
TRBJ2-1,NA,TRBV5-1,NA,CASSLGTTRSEQFF,TGCGCCAGCAGCTTGGGGACTACCCGGTCGGAGCAGTTCTTC
TRBJ1-6,NA,TRBV4-3,NA,CASSQDYRTARHNPLHF,TGCGCCAGCAGCCAAGATTATCGGACAGCCCGACATAATCCCCTCCACTTT
TRBJ1-2,NA,TRBV18,once,CASSMDGTNYGYTF,TGTGCCAGCTCTATGGACGGGACTAACTATGGCTACACCTTC
TRBJ1-6,NA,TRBV2,NA,CASRDSKLSPLHF,TGTGCCAGCAGGGACAGTAAGCTTTCACCCCTCCACTTT
TRBJ2-5,TRBD2,TRBV4-1,NA,CASGVASGGWETQYF,TGCGCCAGCGGAGTGGCTAGCGGGGGGTGGGAGACCCAGTACTTC
TRBJ2-7,TRBD2,TRBV6-2/TRBV6-3,NA,CASSPIRGRAYEQYF,TGTGCCAGCAGTCCCATCCGCGGGAGGGCCTACGAGCAGTACTTC
TRBJ1-1,NA,TRBV7-9,NA,CASSLARGEAFF,TGTGCCAGCAGCTTAGCGCGCGGAGAAGCTTTCTTT
TRBJ2-3,TRBD2,TRBV5-1,NA,CASAQGLAGATDTQYF,TGCGCCAGTGCACAGGGACTAGCGGGAGCGACAGATACGCAGTATTTT
TRBJ2-1,NA,TRBV5-6,NA,CASSFLGGNEQFF,TGTGCCAGCAGTTTCCTAGGTGGCAATGAGCAGTTCTTC
TRBJ2-1,TRBD2,TRBV19,NA,CASSIGTSSYNEQFF,TGTGCCAGTAGTATAGGGACTAGCTCCTACAATGAGCAGTTCTTC
TRBJ2-5,NA,TRBV29-1,once,CSVERGETQYF,TGCAGCGTTGAAAGAGGGGAGACCCAGTACTTC
TRBJ2-1,TRBD2,TRBV7-8,NA,CASSHSGSMNEQFF,TGTGCCAGCAGCCATAGCGGGAGTATGAATGAGCAGTTCTTC
TRBJ2-3,TRBD2,TRBV29-1,NA,CSAGGVSTDTQYF,TGCAGCGCCGGGGGGGTCAGCACAGATACGCAGTATTTT
TRBJ1-2,NA,TRBV18,once,CASSPLTVLTRGYTF,TGTGCCAGCTCACCACTGACCGTTCTGACGAGGGGCTACACCTTC
TRBJ1-1,NA,TRBV19,NA,CASSRVVNTEAFF,TGTGCCAGTTCTCGGGTCGTGAACACTGAAGCTTTCTTT
TRBJ1-3,NA,TRBV19,NA,CASSQYTAGIGNTIYF,TGTGCCAGTAGCCAATACACGGCAGGGATCGGAAACACCATATATTTT
TRBJ1-2,NA,TRBV27,few,CASSSRGGYGYTF,TGTGCCAGCAGTTCCCGGGGGGGGTATGGCTACACCTTC
TRBJ1-2,NA,TRBV4-3,NA,CASSQEVLGNYGYTF,TGCGCCAGCAGCCAAGAAGTTCTAGGCAACTATGGCTACACCTTC
TRBJ2-7,NA,TRBV6-2/TRBV6-3,NA,CASSYGGLDITYEQYF,TGTGCCAGCAGTTACGGGGGCCTAGATATTACCTACGAGCAGTACTTC
TRBJ2-7,NA,TRBV4-1,NA,CASSQLHGGLYPYEQYF,TGCGCCAGCAGCCAACTGCACGGGGGACTCTACCCCTACGAGCAGTACTTC
TRBJ2-1,TRBD2,TRBV29-1,NA,CSVSSGSLSYNEQFF,TGCAGCGTTTCTAGCGGGAGCCTCTCCTACAATGAGCAGTTCTTC
TRBJ2-3,NA,TRBV15,NA,CATSGTNMVSTDTQYF,TGTGCCACCAGCGGGACAAATATGGTCAGCACAGATACGCAGTATTTT
TRBJ2-6,NA,TRBV19,NA,CASSALRDMSSGANVLTF,TGTGCCAGTAGTGCCCTCCGGGACATGAGCTCTGGGGCCAACGTCCTGACTTTC
TRBJ2-1,TRBD1,TRBV9,NA,CASSPGTGDNEQFF,TGTGCCAGCAGCCCAGGGACAGGGGACAATGAGCAGTTCTTC
TRBJ1-6,NA,TRBV11-2,NA,CASSLEGSRNSPLHF,TGTGCCAGCAGCTTAGAGGGCAGTAGAAATTCACCCCTCCACTTT
TRBJ1-2,TRBD1,TRBV25-1,NA,CASSSRDRGQIYGYTF,TGTGCCAGCAGTTCCCGGGACAGGGGGCAGATCTATGGCTACACCTTC
TRBJ1-5,TRBD1,TRBV3-1/TRBV3-2,NA,CASSQGQGRQPQHF,TGTGCCAGCAGCCAAGGACAGGGAAGGCAGCCCCAGCATTTT
TRBJ2-2,TRBD1,TRBV9,NA,CASSVRDRGSPNTGELFF,TGTGCCAGCAGCGTTCGGGACAGGGGTTCCCCGAACACCGGGGAGCTGTTTTTT
TRBJ2-7,NA,TRBV7-2,few,CASSPDSRKDEQYF,TGTGCCAGCAGCCCCGACAGTCGAAAAGACGAGCAGTACTTC
TRBJ2-3,TRBD2,TRBV7-3,NA,CASSLRTGGPDTQYF,TGTGCCAGCAGCTTACGAACGGGGGGGCCGGATACGCAGTATTTT
TRBJ2-1,NA,TRBV19,NA,CASRVIGGEQFF,TGTGCCAGTAGGGTGATCGGCGGTGAGCAGTTCTTC
TRBJ1-5,NA,TRBV28,NA,CASTGQSGQPQHF,TGTGCCAGCACAGGACAGTCTGGTCAGCCCCAGCATTTT
TRBJ1-5,NA,TRBV27,NA,CASSSPGDNQPQHF,TGTGCCAGCAGTTCCCCAGGGGACAATCAGCCCCAGCATTTT
TRBJ2-4,NA,TRBV5-1,NA,CASTSGDREIAKNIQYF,TGCGCCAGCACCTCAGGGGATCGAGAGATAGCCAAAAACATTCAGTACTTC
TRBJ1-2,NA,TRBV6-2/TRBV6-3,once,CASSYSEGPYGYTF,TGTGCCAGCAGTTACTCGGAGGGTCCCTATGGCTACACCTTC
TRBJ2-1,TRBD2,TRBV4-3,NA,CASSQRPFWGSGGARDEQFF,TGCGCCAGCAGCCAACGACCCTTCTGGGGTAGCGGGGGGGCGAGGGACGAGCAGTTCTTC
TRBJ1-1,NA,TRBV29-1,NA,CSVDLGQKNTEAFF,TGCAGCGTTGATTTAGGACAGAAAAACACTGAAGCTTTCTTT
TRBJ1-1,TRBD1,TRBV5-1,NA,CASSSSDRGNTEAFF,TGCGCCAGCAGCTCTTCGGACAGGGGGAACACTGAAGCTTTCTTT
TRBJ1-1,NA,TRBV6-2/TRBV6-3,few,CASSYSTINTEAFF,TGTGCCAGCAGTTATTCAACAATAAACACTGAAGCTTTCTTT
TRBJ2-7,TRBD1,TRBV18,few,CASSSPGTGVYEQYF,TGTGCCAGCTCATCGCCCGGGACAGGAGTCTACGAGCAGTACTTC
TRBJ2-5,NA,TRBV13,NA,CASSTQGGRIGETQYF,TGTGCCAGCAGTACTCAGGGGGGTCGGATAGGAGAGACCCAGTACTTC
TRBJ2-7,TRBD1,TRBV28,NA,CASRRPPGQGKYEQYF,TGTGCCAGCAGACGCCCCCCAGGACAGGGGAAGTACGAGCAGTACTTC
TRBJ2-3,TRBD2,TRBV5-1,NA,CASSSTSEPSTDTQYF,TGCGCCAGCAGCTCTACTAGCGAGCCTAGCACAGATACGCAGTATTTT
TRBJ1-6,TRBD1,TRBV7-2,NA,CASSLARGQINSPLHF,TGTGCCAGCAGCTTAGCCCGGGGACAGATCAATTCACCCCTCCACTTT
TRBJ1-3,NA,TRBV9,NA,CASSSGGIPSSGNTIYF,TGTGCCAGCAGCTCCGGGGGGATCCCAAGCTCTGGAAACACCATATATTTT
TRBJ2-7,NA,TRBV7-2,few,CASSPTRYGYYEQYF,TGTGCCAGCAGCCCTACTAGATACGGCTACTACGAGCAGTACTTC
TRBJ1-5,NA,TRBV28,NA,CASSTGRNILEPQHF,TGTGCCAGCAGCACGGGGAGGAACATCCTTGAGCCCCAGCATTTT
TRBJ1-2,NA,TRBV18,NA,CASSPPGNLNYGYTF,TGTGCCAGCTCCCCACCCGGGAACCTTAACTATGGCTACACCTTC